This T cell receptor (beta chain) was sequenced for a study of technical replicates of blood from several donors. TCRdb's table, derived via immunoSEQ multiplex PCR, lists solely in-frame clones and lacks some. The table has around 50,000 clones, 80% to 95% seen once; the top ten hold about 3.9%. The V gene lost 5 bases and the J gene lost 8 bases, with 10 bases spanning the gap. The CDR3 has 13 residues. Germline values: CDR1 SGHAT, CDR2 FQNNGV. The sequenced sample consisted of PBMCs. V and J are TRBV11-2 and TRBJ1-6, with no clear D. The receptor comes from a human donor in good health. Some clones in this sample may be carry-over from other donors' samples. The CDR3: CASSAQRDSPLHF. CDR3 in DNA: TGTGCCAGCAGCGCCCAGAGGGATTCACCCCTCCACTTT.